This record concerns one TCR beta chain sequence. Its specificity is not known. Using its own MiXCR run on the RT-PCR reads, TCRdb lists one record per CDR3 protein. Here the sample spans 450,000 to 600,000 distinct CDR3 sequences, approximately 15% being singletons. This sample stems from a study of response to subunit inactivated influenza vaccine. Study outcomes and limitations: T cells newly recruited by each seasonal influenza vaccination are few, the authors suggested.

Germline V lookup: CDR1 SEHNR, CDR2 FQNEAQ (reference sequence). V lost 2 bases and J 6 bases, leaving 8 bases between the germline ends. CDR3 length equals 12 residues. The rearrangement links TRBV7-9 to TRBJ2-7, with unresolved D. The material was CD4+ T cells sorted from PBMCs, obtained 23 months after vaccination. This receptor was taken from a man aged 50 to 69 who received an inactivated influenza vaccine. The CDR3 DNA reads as TGTGCCAGCAGCTTACCCGGGTTCGAGCAGTACTTC. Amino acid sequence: CASSLPGFEQYF.